Listed below are T cell receptor beta chains from one sample, sequenced in a study of T-cell memory formation after mild COVID-19. One entry per CDR3 protein results from TCRdb running MiXCR on the 5' RACE reads. The sample gives around 450,000 distinct CDR3 sequences, roughly 20% of which show up once; approximately 8.1% is in the top ten. Sequencing used PBMCs or a T cell subset sorted from them (not recorded which). The receptors come from an adult woman who had mild COVID-19 (a few samples of this study predate the infection). Cell type and time point are not known. The conserved cysteine and the conserved F or W are not part of the CDR3 here.

TRBV12-3/TRBV12-4	TRBJ2-6	ASSPGDSLYGANVLT
TRBV9	TRBJ2-1	ASSGTSGVGEQF
TRBV15	TRBJ2-7	ATSTRDVFREQY
TRBV9	TRBJ2-3	ASSDRQVITDTQY
TRBV7-9	TRBJ2-3	ASSSPLAGSTDTQY
TRBV5-5	TRBJ2-7	ASSLGLAGLLSYEQY
TRBV13	TRBJ1-2	ASALGVELYGYT
TRBV7-9	TRBJ2-2	ASSLVSSTGELF
TRBV9	TRBJ2-5	ASSVGGLGRQETQY
TRBV7-9	TRBJ2-3	ASSLAGQGTTDTQY
TRBV29-1	TRBJ2-3	SVEGFTDTDTQY
TRBV5-1	TRBJ2-2	ASSMGQLAGELF
TRBV7-9	TRBJ1-1	ASSLGGLAGRVDMNTEAF
TRBV5-1	TRBJ1-1	ASNGQEAF
TRBV5-1	TRBJ1-1	ASSLTGGADTEAF
TRBV5-6	TRBJ2-1	ASSSILAGADEQF
TRBV7-6	TRBJ2-7	ASSLGDRGLYEQY
TRBV4-3	TRBJ2-1	ASSHSGTSGYNEQF
TRBV18	TRBJ1-5	ASSPSGTADLLPQH
TRBV5-1	TRBJ2-3	ASSEGGRDTQY
TRBV20-1	TRBJ2-5	SARANSVETQY
TRBV3-1	TRBJ1-1	ASSQQGKAF
TRBV5-1	TRBJ1-5	ASSPWTGSNQPQH
TRBV7-9	TRBJ1-1	ASRSRVGEAF
TRBV29-1	TRBJ1-1	SVARILNTEAF
TRBV19	TRBJ1-5	ASGKGGTFSNQPQH
TRBV2	TRBJ1-4	ASRDSFWSEKLF
TRBV12-3/TRBV12-4	TRBJ2-3	ASSLWGSGWTDTQY
TRBV20-1	TRBJ1-5	SARGSPNQPQH
TRBV12-3/TRBV12-4	TRBJ2-7	ASSSSGRAVTYEQY
TRBV7-3	TRBJ2-1	ASSLNGGDWYNEQF
TRBV10-3	TRBJ1-4	AIRSLRQEKLF
TRBV7-2	TRBJ1-5	ASSSSVGVNQPQH
TRBV10-3	TRBJ2-7	AITREGWAEQY
TRBV20-1	TRBJ1-5	SARSGQGADQPQH
TRBV11-1	TRBJ2-1	ASSLAPTGEKF
TRBV9	TRBJ2-3	ASSEGMGRADTQY
TRBV6-5	TRBJ2-3	ASRRLAGGRTDTQY
TRBV4-3	TRBJ1-2	ASSQGDRDGGYT
TRBV27	TRBJ2-5	ASSSSQFPQETQY
TRBV5-6	TRBJ1-6	ASSLDSPPLH
TRBV24-1	TRBJ2-1	ATSDFVTGGGNEQF
TRBV6-2/TRBV6-3	TRBJ1-2	ASSLMGTNYGYT
TRBV30	TRBJ2-1	AWSATRVAAGF
TRBV7-9	TRBJ2-3	ASSPTLRGPDTQY
TRBV9	TRBJ2-1	ASSVLRGSNEQF
TRBV20-1	TRBJ2-1	SARDPGQGARNEQF
TRBV29-1	TRBJ2-1	SVVWGSVNEQF
TRBV7-2	TRBJ2-3	AKCTDTQY
TRBV18	TRBJ1-2	ASSPRSSEGYT
TRBV20-1	TRBJ2-6	SAPRGGHGANVLT
TRBV6-6	TRBJ1-5	ASSYAGLSQPQH
TRBV12-3/TRBV12-4	TRBJ2-2	ASSQLPIPYKTGELF
TRBV3-1	TRBJ1-1	ASSQTGPTEAF
TRBV12-5	TRBJ2-5	ASGLSIKETQY
TRBV7-6	TRBJ1-3	ASSQPYRGPGNTIY
TRBV5-6	TRBJ2-7	ASSSPRGTGATYEQY